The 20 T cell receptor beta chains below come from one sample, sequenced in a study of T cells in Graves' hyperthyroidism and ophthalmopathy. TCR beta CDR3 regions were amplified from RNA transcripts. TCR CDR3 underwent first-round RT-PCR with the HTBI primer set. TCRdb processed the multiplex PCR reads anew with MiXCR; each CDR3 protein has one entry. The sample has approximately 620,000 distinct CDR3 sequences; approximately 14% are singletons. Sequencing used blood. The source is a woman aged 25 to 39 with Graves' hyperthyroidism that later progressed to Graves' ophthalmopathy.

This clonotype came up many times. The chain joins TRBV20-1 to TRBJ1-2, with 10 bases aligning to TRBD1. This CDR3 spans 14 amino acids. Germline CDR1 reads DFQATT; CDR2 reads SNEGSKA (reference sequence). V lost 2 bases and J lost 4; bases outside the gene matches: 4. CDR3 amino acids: CSARSDRGLYGYTF. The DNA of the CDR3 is TGCAGTGCTAGATCAGACAGGGGGCTCTATGGCTACACCTTC.

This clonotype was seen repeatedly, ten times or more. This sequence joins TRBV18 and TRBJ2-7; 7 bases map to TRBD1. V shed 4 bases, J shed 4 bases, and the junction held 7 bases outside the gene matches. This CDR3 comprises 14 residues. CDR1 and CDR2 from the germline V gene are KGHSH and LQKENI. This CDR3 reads CASSLGQAPYEQYF. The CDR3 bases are TGTGCCAGCTCACTCGGACAGGCGCCTTACGAGCAGTACTTC.

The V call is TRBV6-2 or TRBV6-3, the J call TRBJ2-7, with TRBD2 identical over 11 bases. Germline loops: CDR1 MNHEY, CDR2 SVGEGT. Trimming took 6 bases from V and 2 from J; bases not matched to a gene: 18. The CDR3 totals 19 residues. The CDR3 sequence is CASSATPLLAGEGAYEQYF. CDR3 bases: TGTGCCAGCAGCGCTACACCACTACTAGCGGGAGAAGGGGCCTACGAGCAGTACTTC.

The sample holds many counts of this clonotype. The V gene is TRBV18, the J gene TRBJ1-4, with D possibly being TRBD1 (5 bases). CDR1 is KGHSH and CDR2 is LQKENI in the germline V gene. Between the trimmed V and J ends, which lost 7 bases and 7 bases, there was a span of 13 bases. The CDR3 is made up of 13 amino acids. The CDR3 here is CASFGGFGEKLFF. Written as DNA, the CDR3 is TGTGCCAGCTTTGGGGGTTTTGGTGAAAAACTGTTTTTT.

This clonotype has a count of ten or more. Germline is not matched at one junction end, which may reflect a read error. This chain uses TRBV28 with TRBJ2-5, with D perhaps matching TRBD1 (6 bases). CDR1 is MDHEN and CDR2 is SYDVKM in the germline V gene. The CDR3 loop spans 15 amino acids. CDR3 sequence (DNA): TGTGCCAGCAGTTTCCCAGGGGTTAACCAAGAGACCCAGCACTTC. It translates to CASSFPGVNQETQHF.

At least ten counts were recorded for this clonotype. The CDR3 loop is CASSYSRRGNTEAFF. Written as DNA, the CDR3 is TGTGCCAGCAGTTACTCGCGCAGGGGGAACACTGAAGCTTTCTTT. The J gene is TRBJ1-1, the V gene TRBV6-5; a weak D match, TRBD1 (6 bases). CDR1 and CDR2 (germline): MNHEY, SVGAGI. V lost 0 bases and J 1 base, leaving 9 bases between the germline ends. The length of the CDR3 is 15 residues.

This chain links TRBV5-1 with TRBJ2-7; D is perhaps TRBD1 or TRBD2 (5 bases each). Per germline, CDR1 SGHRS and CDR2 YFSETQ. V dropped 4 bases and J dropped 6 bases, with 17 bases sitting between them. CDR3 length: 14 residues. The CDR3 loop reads CASSPSGTFIEQYF. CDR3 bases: TGCGCCAGCAGCCCCTCCGGGACCTTCATCGAGCAGTACTTC.

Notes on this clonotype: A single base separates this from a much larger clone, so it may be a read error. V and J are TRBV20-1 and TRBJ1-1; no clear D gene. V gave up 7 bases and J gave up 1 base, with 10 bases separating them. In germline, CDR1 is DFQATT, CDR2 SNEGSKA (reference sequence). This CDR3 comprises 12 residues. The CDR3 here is CSDSSGNTEAFF. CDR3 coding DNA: TGCAGTGATAGTTCGGGGAACACTGAAGCTTTCTTT.

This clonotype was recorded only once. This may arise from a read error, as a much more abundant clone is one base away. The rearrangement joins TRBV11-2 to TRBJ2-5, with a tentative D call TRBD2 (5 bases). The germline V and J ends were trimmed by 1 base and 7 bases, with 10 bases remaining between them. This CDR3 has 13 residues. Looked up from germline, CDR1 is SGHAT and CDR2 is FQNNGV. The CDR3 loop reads CASSLGQRATQYF. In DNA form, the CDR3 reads TGTGCCAGCAGCTTAGGGCAGAGGGCGACCCAGTACTTC.

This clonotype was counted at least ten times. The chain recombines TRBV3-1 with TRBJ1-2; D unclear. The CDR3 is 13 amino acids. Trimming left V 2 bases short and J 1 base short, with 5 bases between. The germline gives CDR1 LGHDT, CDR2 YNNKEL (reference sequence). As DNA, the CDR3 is TGTGCCAGCAGCCAACAGGTTAACTATGGCTACACCTTC. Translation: CASSQQVNYGYTF. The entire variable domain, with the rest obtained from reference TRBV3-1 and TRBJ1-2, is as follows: DTAVSQTPKYLVTQMGNDKSIKCEQNLGHDTMYWYKQDSKKFLKIMFSYNNKELIINETVPNRFSPKSPDKAHLNLHINSLELGDSAVYFCASSQQVNYGYTFGSGTRLTVV.

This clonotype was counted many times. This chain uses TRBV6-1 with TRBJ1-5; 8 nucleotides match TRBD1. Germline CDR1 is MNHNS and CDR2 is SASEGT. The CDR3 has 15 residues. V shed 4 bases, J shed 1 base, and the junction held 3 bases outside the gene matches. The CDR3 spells CASSGTGSSNQPQHF. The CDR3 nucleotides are TGTGCCAGCAGTGGGACAGGGTCGAGCAATCAGCCCCAGCATTTT.

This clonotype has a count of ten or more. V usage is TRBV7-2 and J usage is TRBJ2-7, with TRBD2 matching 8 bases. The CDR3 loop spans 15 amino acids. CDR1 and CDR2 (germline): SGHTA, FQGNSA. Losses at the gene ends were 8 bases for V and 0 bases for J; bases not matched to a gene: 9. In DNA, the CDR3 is TGTGCCAGCCGGGGGGGGGGCGGAGGCTCCTACGAGCAGTACTTC. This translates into CASRGGGGGSYEQYF. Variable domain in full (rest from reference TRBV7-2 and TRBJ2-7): GAGVSQSPSNKVTEKGKDVELRCDPISGHTALYWYRQSLGQGLEFLIYFQGNSAPDKSGLPSDRFSAERTGGSVSTLTIQRTQQEDSAVYLCASRGGGGGSYEQYFGPGTRLTVT.

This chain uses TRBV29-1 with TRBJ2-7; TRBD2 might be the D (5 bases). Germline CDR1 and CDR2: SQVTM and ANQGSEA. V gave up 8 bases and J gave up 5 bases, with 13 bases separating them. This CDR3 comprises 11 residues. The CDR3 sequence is CSPTRWHEQYF. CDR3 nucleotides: TGCAGCCCTACTAGGTGGCACGAGCAGTACTTC.

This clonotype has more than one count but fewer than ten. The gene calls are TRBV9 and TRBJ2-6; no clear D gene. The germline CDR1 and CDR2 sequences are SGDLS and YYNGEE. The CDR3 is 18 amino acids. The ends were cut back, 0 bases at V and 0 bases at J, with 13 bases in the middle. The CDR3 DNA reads TGTGCCAGCAGCGTAGATCTGGGGATAAGCTCTGGGGCCAACGTCCTGACTTTC. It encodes CASSVDLGISSGANVLTF.

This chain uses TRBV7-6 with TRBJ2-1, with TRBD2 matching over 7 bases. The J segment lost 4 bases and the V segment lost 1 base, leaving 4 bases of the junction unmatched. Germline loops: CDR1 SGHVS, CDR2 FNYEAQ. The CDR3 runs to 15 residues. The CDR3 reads CASSLVAGVYNEQFF. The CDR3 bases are TGTGCCAGCAGCTTAGTTGCGGGGGTATACAATGAGCAGTTCTTC.

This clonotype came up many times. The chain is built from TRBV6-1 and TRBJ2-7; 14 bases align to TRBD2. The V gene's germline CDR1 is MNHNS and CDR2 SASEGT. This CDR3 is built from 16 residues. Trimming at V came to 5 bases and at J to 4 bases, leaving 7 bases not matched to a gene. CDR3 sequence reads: CASSRLAGGPAYEQYF. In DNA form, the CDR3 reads TGTGCCAGCAGTCGACTAGCGGGAGGGCCGGCATACGAGCAGTACTTC.

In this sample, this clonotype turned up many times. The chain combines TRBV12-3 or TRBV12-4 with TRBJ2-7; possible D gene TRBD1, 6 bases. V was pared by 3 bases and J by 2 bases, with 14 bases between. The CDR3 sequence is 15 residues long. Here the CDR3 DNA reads TGTGCCAGCAGTTTTGGACAGCACGGCCCCTACGAGCAGTACTTC. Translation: CASSFGQHGPYEQYF.

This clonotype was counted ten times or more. The CDR3 sequence: CASSFHTGGTAEKLFF. In DNA form, the CDR3 reads TGTGCCAGCAGTTTTCACACAGGGGGAACGGCCGAAAAACTGTTTTTT. This chain connects TRBV28 to TRBJ1-4; 8 bases line up with TRBD1. This CDR3 spans 16 amino acids. Germline CDR1 and CDR2: MDHEN and SYDVKM. Losses at the gene ends were 3 bases for V and 8 bases for J; bases not matched to a gene: 11.

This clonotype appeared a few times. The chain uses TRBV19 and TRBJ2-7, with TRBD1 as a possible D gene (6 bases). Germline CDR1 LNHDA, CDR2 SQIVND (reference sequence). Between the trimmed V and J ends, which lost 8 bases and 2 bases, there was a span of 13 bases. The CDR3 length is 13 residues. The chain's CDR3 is CASSTGTTYEQYF. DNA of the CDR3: TGTGCCAGTTCGACAGGAACAACCTACGAGCAGTACTTC.

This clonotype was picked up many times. The DNA of the CDR3 is TGTGCCAGCAGCCCCGAAGTGACCGAGCAGTACTTC. This sequence encodes CASSPEVTEQYF. The chain carries TRBV28 and TRBJ2-7; D gene ambiguous. Germline V gene data show CDR1 as MDHEN and CDR2 as SYDVKM. The CDR3 is made up of 12 amino acids. Trimming shortened V by 6 bases and J by 6 bases, and 12 bases separated the two germline ends.